These T cell receptor beta chains were read from a single sample in a study of cytomegalovirus exposure and HLA in healthy donors. Generated by immunoSEQ multiplex PCR, the TCRdb table keeps only in-frame clones and is missing some. The repertoire holds 35,000 to 40,000 clones, with over 80% as singletons. Sequencing was done on a sample of PBMCs. All receptors come from a man aged 18-30 years in good health and CMV-seronegative. Both conserved end residues are part of each CDR3. The D gene is left open where the match is weak. The size entry is marked missing in some rows and otherwise reads once, few, many or a size class.

V,size,J,D,DNA,CDR3
TRBV7-9,.,TRBJ1-4,.,TGTGCCAGCGGACAGACTGGTAATGAAAAACTGTTTTTT,CASGQTGNEKLFF
TRBV11-2,.,TRBJ2-3,.,TGTGCCAGCAGCCCTGGAGCCGCCCGGAGTGCAGATACGCAGTATTTT,CASSPGAARSADTQYF
TRBV28,.,TRBJ2-3,TRBD2,TGTGCCAGCAGTGATAGCGGGAGTACAGATACGCAGTATTTT,CASSDSGSTDTQYF
TRBV5-1,.,TRBJ2-4,.,TGCGCCAGCAGCTCTAGGACAGATCCAAACATTCAGTACTTC,CASSSRTDPNIQYF
TRBV27,.,TRBJ2-1,.,TGTGCCAGCAGTTTATTAGGAGGCAATGAGCAGTTCTTC,CASSLLGGNEQFF
TRBV7-9,.,TRBJ2-1,TRBD1,TGTGCCAGCAGCCCAAGGGGGCCCACCCACAATGAGCAGTTCTTC,CASSPRGPTHNEQFF
TRBV6-1,once,TRBJ2-2,TRBD2,TGTGCCAGCAGTGAGGGACGGCGGGGGACCGGGGAGCTGTTTTTT,CASSEGRRGTGELFF
TRBV2,once,TRBJ2-1,.,TGTGCCAGCAGTGTGGGCCGGTTTGAGCAGTTCTTC,CASSVGRFEQFF
TRBV2,once,TRBJ2-2,TRBD2,TGTGCCAGCACCAAAAGGACTAGCGGGGGCAACACCGGGGAGCTGTTTTTT,CASTKRTSGGNTGELFF
TRBV7-8,.,TRBJ1-5,.,TGTGCCAGCAGCTTGGGGTCAGGGGCCTCCAATCAGCCCCAGCATTTT,CASSLGSGASNQPQHF
TRBV28,.,TRBJ1-3,TRBD1,TGTGCCAGCAGTCCTGCGACAGGGAGCTCTGGAAACACCATATATTTT,CASSPATGSSGNTIYF
TRBV29-1,once,TRBJ2-1,TRBD2,TGCAGCGCCCTGCCCCGCCTTATAGACGGACTAGCGGGAATGAACAATGAGCAGTTCTTC,CSALPRLIDGLAGMNNEQFF
TRBV7-8,.,TRBJ2-3,.,TGTGCCAGCAGCTTAGGGCCAGATACGCAGTATTTT,CASSLGPDTQYF
TRBV18,.,TRBJ2-2,.,TGTGCCAGCCCCCCGACGGCCGGGACATACAACACCGGGGAGCTGTTTTTT,CASPPTAGTYNTGELFF
TRBV6-1,.,TRBJ2-2,.,TGTGCCAGCAGTATCCAGGGGACAAAGGCCGGGGAGCTGTTTTTT,CASSIQGTKAGELFF
TRBV9,.,TRBJ1-5,.,TGTGCCAGCAGCGTAGATCTTGGCAATCAGCCCCAGCATTTT,CASSVDLGNQPQHF
TRBV27,.,TRBJ2-1,TRBD2,TGTGCCAGCAGTTTATATGGCGGGGGGGCCGGGAATGAGCAGTTCTTC,CASSLYGGGAGNEQFF
TRBV10-3,.,TRBJ2-1,.,TGTGCCATCAGTGACCCCCTACCCCAGTTCTTC,CAISDPLPQFF
TRBV7-8,.,TRBJ1-5,TRBD1,TGTGCCAGCAGCCAAGACAGGGAACAAGCCCAGCATTTT,CASSQDREQAQHF
TRBV30,.,TRBJ1-5,TRBD1,TGTGCCTGGACTAAGACAGGGGTGCGTCAGCCCCAGCATTTT,CAWTKTGVRQPQHF
TRBV19,.,TRBJ1-3,.,TGTGCCAGTAGACAGGTCTCTGGAAACACCATATATTTT,CASRQVSGNTIYF
TRBV11-2,.,TRBJ1-1,.,TGTGCCAGCAGCGCCGGGAACACTGAAGCTTTCTTT,CASSAGNTEAFF
TRBV18,medium-sized,TRBJ1-1,TRBD1,TGTGCCAGCTCACCGCTCCCTCCACAGGGGGTCACTGAAGCTTTCTTT,CASSPLPPQGVTEAFF
TRBV19,.,TRBJ2-3,.,TGTGCCAGTAGTTCCCCGGCGGCTACGCAGTATTTT,CASSSPAATQYF
TRBV28,once,TRBJ1-4,TRBD1,TGTGCCAGCATTGGGAGCTCGACAGGGACTAATGAAAAACTGTTTTTT,CASIGSSTGTNEKLFF